Below are 9 T cell receptor beta chains sequenced from a single sample in a study of CD8 T cells in ankylosing spondylitis. Study results and caveats: A TCR beta motif made of roughly eight highly homologous variants seemed typical of ankylosing spondylitis blood.

TCRdb passed the 5' RACE reads through MiXCR, listing each CDR3 protein once. This table holds approximately 520,000 distinct CDR3 sequences, approximately 5.3% found once. For these TCRs, the target antigens are not known. The sequencing input was blood, either unsorted or a sorted T cell fraction (not recorded which). All receptors come from a male donor with ankylosing spondylitis.

The V and J genes are TRBV15 and TRBJ2-1, with TRBD2 matching 9 bases. Germline CDR1 and CDR2: LNHNV and YYDKDF (reference sequence). The V gene end was trimmed by 0 bases and the J gene end by 7 bases; junction bases not matched to a gene: 7. The CDR3 is made up of 16 amino acids. The CDR3 DNA is TGTGCCACCAGCAGAGATCCAGCGGGAGGAACTAATGAGCAGTTCTTC. Amino acids: CATSRDPAGGTNEQFF.

This clonotype was seen many times. This chain connects TRBV5-1 to TRBJ2-1; 8 bases are a match to TRBD2. V lost 4 bases and J lost 0; bases outside the gene matches: 6. This CDR3 comprises 16 residues. Per germline, CDR1 SGHRS and CDR2 YFSETQ. CDR3 DNA sequence: TGCGCCAGCAGCACCCGACTAGCGAGCTCCTACAATGAGCAGTTCTTC. Its translation is CASSTRLASSYNEQFF.

The table lists this clonotype with many counts. The chain has TRBV7-6 and TRBJ2-6; D is unclear. CDR3 length: 14 residues. The V and J ends lost 5 bases and 1 base respectively, with 6 bases between them. Germline V gene data show CDR1 as SGHVS and CDR2 as FNYEAQ. CDR3 residues: CASSTRSGANVLTF. CDR3 nucleotide sequence: TGTGCCAGCAGCACCCGATCTGGGGCCAACGTCCTGACTTTC.

The V and J genes are TRBV30 and TRBJ2-7, with D uncertain. V lost 0 bases and J lost 2, with 8 bases in between. Germline-derived CDR1 and CDR2 are GTSNPN and SVGIG (reference sequence). The CDR3 is 13 residues long. CDR3 residues: CAWSVRVTYEQYF. The CDR3, as DNA: TGTGCCTGGAGTGTACGCGTTACCTACGAGCAGTACTTC.

This clonotype has just a few counts. The chain recombines TRBV20-1 with TRBJ2-1; D may correspond to TRBD1 or TRBD2 (5 bases each). In germline, CDR1 is DFQATT, CDR2 SNEGSKA (reference sequence). This CDR3 contains 13 residues. V gave up 0 bases and J gave up 7 bases, with 10 bases separating them. This chain's CDR3 is CSARDQEGNEQFF. The CDR3 DNA reads as TGCAGTGCTAGAGATCAAGAGGGGAATGAGCAGTTCTTC.

In this sample, this clonotype turned up many times. The chain couples TRBV28 to TRBJ2-1; D is tentatively TRBD1 or TRBD2 (5 bases each). The CDR3 covers 14 residues. Between the trimmed V and J ends, which lost 3 bases and 9 bases, there was a span of 15 bases. Germline CDR1 MDHEN, CDR2 SYDVKM. This CDR3 reads CASSFGGTGTEQFF. In nucleotides, the CDR3 is TGTGCCAGCAGTTTTGGCGGTACGGGGACTGAGCAGTTCTTC.

This clonotype was picked up many times. The chain is built from TRBV7-2 and TRBJ2-7; the match to TRBD1 covers 7 bases. Unmatched junction bases numbered 6, after V lost 5 bases and J lost 2 bases. The CDR3 contains 14 residues. Germline CDR1 and CDR2: SGHTA and FQGNSA. CDR3 protein: CASSHRDSTYEQYF. The CDR3 DNA is TGTGCCAGCAGCCACCGGGACAGTACCTACGAGCAGTACTTC.

The table lists this clonotype with many counts. The chain uses TRBV4-2 and TRBJ1-6; no reliable D call. The germline V gene encodes CDR1 LGHNA and CDR2 YNFKEQ. The CDR3 spans 16 residues. V was pared by 1 base and J by 6 bases, with 13 bases between. CDR3 bases: TGTGCCAGCAGCCAAGGTCCGGGATGGGGTAATTCACCCCTCCACTTT. Protein sequence: CASSQGPGWGNSPLHF.

This clonotype was seen many times. This CDR3 is CASSYSNGELFF. The CDR3 DNA is TGTGCCAGCAGTTACTCGAATGGGGAGCTGTTTTTT. The chain recombines TRBV6-2 or TRBV6-3 with TRBJ2-2; D not resolved. V lost 0 bases, J lost 8 bases, and 4 bases lay in between. CDR3 length equals 12 residues. In germline, CDR1 is MNHEY, CDR2 SVGEGT.